Here is one TCR beta chain with its context. This clone was seen only a few times. The antigen it binds to is not known. No much larger clone is present one base from it, and per-base qualities are unavailable. The data were taken from a study of cytomegalovirus exposure and HLA in healthy donors (TCRdb year 2017). In terms of the full investigation: An earlier analysis of roughly 500 of the donors reported about 250 Gb of sequence data and about 100 million unique TCR beta sequences from roughly 200 million T cells. A later genetic analysis took genome-wide SNP genotypes for 398 of the 666 donors and used that subset as a discovery cohort. In the later analysis, no new phenotypic data were used to find candidate immune exposures; instead, reliance was placed on TCR beta sequences and their occurrence across donors. Among the roughly 390 genotyped donors, more than 70% belonged to the genetic ancestry cluster associated with self-reported Caucasian donors. High-throughput TCR immunosequencing, statistical association of individual TCRs with disease status, and machine learning were combined to predict cytomegalovirus infection status. The T cell repertoires of around 730 subjects were profiled by immunosequencing and related to cytomegalovirus serostatus. Donor age, sex, ethnicity and CMV serostatus were compiled together with the repertoire data. Class I and class II HLA loci were covered by the typing at four-digit resolution. Four or five DR-DQ haplotypes were handled as single units for association and clustering because linkage in the cohort was strong. Across approximately 420 genotyped donors of the cohort, an average of 235,054 unique TCR beta nucleotide sequences per donor were sequenced, and roughly 17% of those sequences were non-productive. The study aimed to test whether cataloging public T cell receptors could reveal signatures of past pathogen exposure. Approximately 310 gigabases of sequencing data and approximately 85 million unique TCR sequences were included in an early release covering about 620 HLA-typed donors. Every repertoire in the discovery cohort had been generated on one and the same sequencing platform. A later analysis re-examined previously published TCR beta repertoires from more than 600 donors and added high-resolution HLA genotyping to investigate patterns of TCR occurrence. An earlier analysis of around 580 of the donors used high-throughput TCR beta sequencing to judge whether each TCR beta V gene segment behaved as functional or pseudogenic. A separate validation cohort of 100 to 150 different subjects was used in addition to the roughly 670-subject first cohort. Typing coverage differed by locus: A, B, C, DRB1 and DQB1 were typed in roughly 620-630 donors, DQA1 in about 500, DPA1 in roughly 590, and DPB1 in 472. Study-wide conclusions, independent of this receptor: Correlated functional status among segregating V segments might be attributable to linkage disequilibrium, but an unknown experimental factor could not be ruled out. In a later analysis, most CMV-associated TCR beta chains were found to appear HLA-restricted, with HLA associations seemingly driven largely by CMV exposure. According to a later genetic analysis, donors in an Asian-associated ancestry cluster had fewer N-insertions in productive TCRs than the approximately 670-donor mean. The earlier analysis of 587 of the donors excluded some 16 rarely observed V segments, including chromosome 9 orphons, because counts were too low. The authors suggested that the approach could potentially be extended to other disease states and immunological phenotypes. In a later analysis, HLA-associated TCR beta chains were found to be more clonally expanded and to have lower generation probabilities than equally common non-associated chains. A later analysis reported that several top co-occurrence clusters appeared linked to parvovirus B19, influenza, CMV and Epstein-Barr virus. In vitro tests confirmed that three of the cytomegalovirus-associated TCR beta chains recognize cytomegalovirus antigens. When HLA alleles, especially DR and DQ, strongly co-occurred, attributing TCR associations to individual alleles was difficult. Because the 87-base-pair reads could not distinguish some IMGT-functional V segments, including TRBV6-2 and TRBV6-3, those segments were excluded. The classifier was reported to diagnose cytomegalovirus status with high specificity and sensitivity in both the original and validation cohorts. The sequencing pipeline was judged likely to have produced a cluster of highly shared sequence variants as a technical artifact. Specific HLA alleles were associated with some 15,000 TCR beta sequences at a false discovery rate of 0.05 in a later analysis. This cohort had only TCR beta chains sequenced, and the lack of alpha or paired-chain data limited which features could be detected. For the cohort, immune exposure information was limited to CMV serostatus. Across donors, most TCR sequences were observed very rarely, whereas some public TCRs were present in many individuals. Presence/absence analyses assumed roughly uniform sequencing depth across donors, an assumption that may not hold. Because HLA typing was missing for some donors at each locus, association tests included only the typed subset. The study gave a list of 150 to 200 TCR beta chains associated with cytomegalovirus. In an earlier analysis of roughly 560 of the donors, most TCR beta V segments were observed in productive rearrangements about 87% or about 30% of the time, broadly matching IMGT annotations. A further reported finding was that TCR beta sequences accurately predicted the HLA-A and HLA-B alleles for most subjects in the first cohort. In a later analysis, the rate of TCR association differed among HLA loci, with DRB1 alleles having the most associated TCRs and HLA-C alleles having the fewest. V-gene and J-gene trimming of TCR beta chains was associated with a missense DCLRE1C variant in a later genetic analysis, and the association was replicated in an independent cohort.

The library came from the immunoSEQ multiplex PCR assay. A mixture of 60 forward primers for TCR Vbeta segments and 13 reverse primers for TCR Jbeta segments was used in the multiplex PCR. Amplification of the CDR3 region of rearranged TCR beta genes was performed with a multiplex PCR assay on genomic DNA. Amplified TCR beta libraries were sequenced as 87-base-pair reads on the Illumina HiSeq System. In the authors' own workflow: Across the 500 to 700 repertoires, a later analysis counted approximately 75 million unique TCR beta chains, some 11 million of which were shared by at least two donors. Raw reads were error-corrected and collapsed into unique sequences with a nearest-neighbor algorithm that merged closely related sequences to remove PCR and sequencing errors. CDR3 sequences were aligned to IMGT reference sequences to assign V, D and J gene segments. For a sequence to be retained, a match of at least six nucleotides was required to both a V gene segment and a J gene segment. A rearrangement counted as productive if the CDR3 had no stop codons and remained in frame with V and J, and every other rearrangement counted as non-productive. CDR3 was defined according to IMGT convention as the region running from the second conserved V-encoded cysteine to the conserved J-encoded phenylalanine. The earlier analysis of some 550 of the donors excluded any sequence lacking an unambiguous match to a single V gene segment. An earlier analysis of fewer than 750 of the donors classified V segments as functional when productive rearrangements were above 56.7% and as segregating when the standard deviation between donors was above 5%. To diagnose cytomegalovirus status from the catalog of TCR beta chain sequences, a statistical classification framework was built. V and J gene assignment, in a later analysis, came from comparing TCR nucleotide sequences with IMGT/GENE-DB human TR gene sequences. Using the TCRdist pipeline, a later analysis assigned CDR3 sequences along with most-parsimonious VDJ recombination scenarios. In a later analysis, each TCR beta chain was defined by its CDR3 amino acid sequence together with its V-gene family, and reads without a unique V-gene family were excluded. In a later analysis, around 600 highly shared, low-generation-probability nucleotide sequences were removed to address suspected cross-contamination and a sequencing artifact. A later analysis calculated a clonal expansion index for each public chain from normalized within-repertoire ranks of inferred template counts. In a later analysis, generation probabilities were computed using a VDJ recombination model fitted to out-of-frame rearrangements, and the results were checked against IGoR. A later analysis scored TCR-TCR, TCR-HLA and TCR-CMV co-occurrence with hypergeometric tests, applying a repertoire-size bias correction to TCR pairs. False discovery rates were estimated in a later analysis by permuting HLA or CMV assignments 20 times. In a later analysis, co-occurring TCRs were grouped using DBSCAN, with TCRdist sequence similarity added in when clustering inside HLA-allele-positive subsets. For co-occurrence clustering, repertoires with fewer than 30,000 or more than 120,000 public chains were excluded, along with about five repertoires with anomalous nucleotide sharing. TCRdb re-hosts the immuneACCESS table, in-frame sequences only. Its copies lack some clones; in the studies checked, an unresolved V gene accounts for under half of them, and the cause for the rest is not known. The D gene and trimming were derived from the DNA, and the V and J assignments and clone size from that table. Within this sample are 110,000 to 150,000 clones, with about 71% of them counted one time only. The leading ten clones occupy 2.1% of the sample.

Based on the germline V gene, the CDR1 and CDR2 sequences are SGHTA and FQGNSA. The CDR3 has 17 amino acids, counting the end cysteine and phenylalanine. The entry retains the CDR3 DNA only, 51 bases that are in frame from base 1. V is cut by 3 bases and J by 3 bases, and the space between the germline ends is 18 bases. The cohort comprised 670 or so healthy bone marrow donors. At the time of sampling, every cohort member was nominally healthy, though immune exposures that went unrecorded were likely present. The donor tested CMV seropositive and was one of the 289 seropositive cohort members. A peripheral blood sample was provided by each donor, and peripheral blood mononuclear cells were used for TCR beta sequencing. The Qiagen DNeasy Blood Extraction Kit was used to extract genomic DNA from the blood cell samples.

The rearranged segments are TRBV7-2 and TRBJ2-1; no D gene is confidently identified. Sample: PBMCs. This receptor was identified in a woman aged 55-69 years in good health and CMV-seropositive. The CDR3 protein is CASSFQLSSFGYNEQFF. The DNA sequence follows: TGTGCCAGCAGCTTCCAACTCTCTAGTTTCGGCTACAATGAGCAGTTCTTC.